A single T cell receptor beta chain is shown here with its context. In the source study's methods: From reference gene primer amplification, estimates of nucleated cell counts were derived. TCRdb's copy holds only in-frame clones and misses some; the assay was immunoSEQ multiplex PCR. Clonal size and the V and J genes are those of that table, whereas D and trimming came from the DNA. The sample holds 25,000 to 35,000 clones, less than 80% seen once. This entry belongs to a study of blood T cell repertoires in COVID-19. Study details: Acute and convalescent COVID-19 samples came from the United States, Italy and Spain. T cells, B-cell-depleted T cells, or PBMCs provided the cDNA or gDNA that served as material.

V was clipped by 0 bases and J by 0 bases, with 6 bases between them. Germline V gives CDR1 SGHAT, CDR2 FQNNGV. The CDR3 has 15 amino acids. This TCR was sampled from a boy under 10 years old with active or convalescent COVID-19. The sequencing sample was made of peripheral blood. The genes are TRBV11-2 and TRBJ2-4; no clear D. In DNA, the CDR3 is TGTGCCAGCAGCTTAGAGTTTATAGCCAAAAACATTCAGTACTTC. Its translation is CASSLEFIAKNIQYF.